The sample holds a few counts of the clone carrying this T cell receptor beta chain. The antigen is unknown. The sample originates from a study of siplizumab effects on memory and regulatory T cells. Some clones are missing from TCRdb's copy, which holds only in-frame ones; the method was immunoSEQ multiplex PCR. Seen here are 85,000 to 95,000 clones, roughly 94% observed once, and the top ten hold less than 0.4%. Study observations and caveats: Proliferating siplizumab-cultured Tregs lacked confirmed suppressive function. A minor share of alloreactive clones matched unstimulated subsets.

Germline V gives CDR1 SGHRS, CDR2 YFSETQ. The CDR3 loop spans 12 amino acids. V shed 4 bases and J 11 bases; nucleotides not matched to a gene: 6. This rearrangement joins TRBV5-1 to TRBJ1-1; 9 bases are a match to TRBD1. The source material was non-Treg CD4+ T cells sorted from blood. This sequence originates from a human donor in good health. This chain's CDR3 is CASSPDRGGAFF. The CDR3 DNA reads as TGCGCCAGCAGCCCGGACAGGGGAGGTGCTTTCTTT.